The 32 T cell receptor beta chains below all came from one sample that was sequenced in a study of CD8 T cells in ankylosing spondylitis. TCRdb reprocessed the 5' RACE reads with MiXCR, giving one entry per CDR3 protein. This table has 350,000 or so distinct CDR3 sequences, roughly 15% appearing once. Sequencing was carried out using blood, either unsorted or a sorted T cell fraction (not recorded which). These receptor sequences come from a male donor with ankylosing spondylitis or in good health (not recorded which).

The chain uses TRBV12-3 or TRBV12-4 and TRBJ2-3, with D possibly being TRBD2 (5 bases). The germline V and J ends were trimmed by 6 bases and 1 base, with 11 bases remaining between them. The CDR3 has 14 residues. CDR3 region: CASRSSIGTDTQYF. DNA for the CDR3: TGTGCCAGCAGATCTAGCATTGGCACAGATACGCAGTATTTT.

This clonotype has a handful of counts. The chain recombines TRBV12-3 or TRBV12-4 with TRBJ2-7; tentatively, D is TRBD1 (6 bases). The V end was cut by 6 bases, the J end by 6 bases, with 18 bases between. CDR3 length: 14 amino acids. In nucleotides, the CDR3 is TGTGCCAGCAGCTCCGCCGGGACACCCCTCGAGCAGTACTTC. It yields the protein CASSSAGTPLEQYF.

This clonotype was seen only a few times. The chain employs TRBV7-9 and TRBJ2-4; tentatively, D is TRBD2 (6 bases). Per the germline V gene, CDR1 is SEHNR and CDR2 is FQNEAQ (reference sequence). Trimming pared 4 bases from V and 2 bases from J, leaving 12 bases between. This CDR3 spans 15 amino acids. The CDR3 DNA reads TGTGCCAGCAGCTCATTGGGAGGACCCAAAAACATTCAGTACTTC. This translates into CASSSLGGPKNIQYF.

This clonotype was detected many times. The chain has TRBV29-1 and TRBJ1-1; D unresolved. Trimming took off 6 bases at V and 6 bases at J, with 14 bases between the two ends. Germline CDR1 SQVTM, CDR2 ANQGSEA. The CDR3 runs to 12 residues. The DNA of the CDR3 is TGCAGCGTCGACGCGGGGATTGCTGAAGCTTTCTTT. Protein product: CSVDAGIAEAFF.

This clonotype was picked up a small number of times. The rearrangement links TRBV11-3 to TRBJ2-7; D tentatively reads TRBD1 or TRBD2 (5 bases each). V shed 4 bases and J shed 4 bases, with 20 bases lying between them. From germline, CDR1 is SGHNT and CDR2 YENEEA. The CDR3 is made up of 16 amino acids. CDR3 in DNA: TGTGCCAGCAGCTCGACTTCCCGGGACGGGTCATACGAGCAGTACTTC. Its translation is CASSSTSRDGSYEQYF.

The rearrangement links TRBV20-1 to TRBJ1-3; possible D gene TRBD1, 5 bases. Trimming took off 1 base at V and 4 bases at J, with 14 bases between the two ends. Germline CDR1 is DFQATT and CDR2 is SNEGSKA (reference sequence). The CDR3 spans 15 residues. DNA of the CDR3: TGCAGTGCTAGAGTCCTGAGGGGACGAGGAAACACCATATATTTT. This translates into CSARVLRGRGNTIYF.

The V and J genes are TRBV14 and TRBJ1-3, with D uncertain. Between the trimmed V and J ends, which lost 3 bases and 0 bases, there was a span of 12 bases. This CDR3 comprises 16 residues. CDR1 and CDR2 (germline): SGHDN, FVKESK. The CDR3 is CASSHRGLNSGNTIYF. The DNA for the CDR3 is TGTGCCAGCAGCCACCGTGGCCTCAACTCTGGAAACACCATATATTTT.

The V and J genes are TRBV5-5 and TRBJ2-2; either TRBD1 or TRBD2 may supply D (5 bases each). This CDR3 is built from 16 residues. Germline assignment: CDR1 SGHKS and CDR2 YYEKEE (reference sequence). Trimming cost V 0 bases and J 1 base, with 10 bases left between them. CDR3 bases: TGTGCCAGCAGCTTGGCCATGAGGGGGAACACCGGGGAGCTGTTTTTT. Translation gives CASSLAMRGNTGELFF.

This chain connects TRBV29-1 to TRBJ1-1, with D possibly being TRBD1 (5 bases). The CDR3 has 14 residues. Germline V lookup: CDR1 SQVTM, CDR2 ANQGSEA. The V gene lost 6 bases and the J gene lost 3 bases, with 17 bases spanning the gap. In nucleotides, the CDR3 is TGCAGCGTAGAGCTGGGGCGAGGGGACACTGAAGCTTTCTTT. This codes for CSVELGRGDTEAFF. Together with reference TRBV29-1 and TRBJ1-1, the CDR3 gives the full variable domain: SAVISQKPSRDICQRGTSLTIQCQVDSQVTMMFWYRQQPGQSLTLIATANQGSEATYESGFVIDKFPISRPNLTFSTLTVSNMSPEDSSIYLCSVELGRGDTEAFFGQGTRLTVV.

This clonotype was observed many times. The chain couples TRBV29-1 to TRBJ2-6; D is possibly TRBD1 (5 bases). The CDR3 loop spans 14 amino acids. The V end was cut by 5 bases, the J end by 1 base, with 9 bases between. From germline, CDR1 is SQVTM and CDR2 ANQGSEA. The CDR3 protein is CSVTQGSGANVLTF. The CDR3 DNA reads as TGCAGCGTTACCCAGGGTTCTGGGGCCAACGTCCTGACTTTC.

The gene calls are TRBV12-3 or TRBV12-4 and TRBJ2-1; D call uncertain. The CDR3 is 13 residues long. V shed 6 bases and J shed 8 bases, with 14 bases lying between them. The CDR3 is CASSLTSSDEQFF. CDR3 bases: TGTGCCAGCAGCCTGACCTCGTCGGATGAGCAGTTCTTC.

The chain has TRBV5-1 and TRBJ1-1, with D perhaps TRBD1 (5 bases). The CDR3 runs 15 residues. CDR1 and CDR2 (germline): SGHRS, YFSETQ. Trimming stripped 0 bases from V and 5 bases from J, with 14 bases between. CDR3 loop: CASSLAWGPRTEAFF. The CDR3 coding sequence is TGCGCCAGCAGCTTGGCGTGGGGCCCGAGGACTGAAGCTTTCTTT.

This clonotype was detected only a few times. The chain uses TRBV20-1 and TRBJ2-7, with D hard to call. The CDR3 is 12 amino acids. The ends were cut back, 5 bases at V and 4 bases at J, with 12 bases in the middle. Germline CDR1 is DFQATT and CDR2 is SNEGSKA (reference sequence). In DNA, the CDR3 is TGCAGTGCTGGCCCGGACGGTTACGAGCAGTACTTC. Its protein product is CSAGPDGYEQYF.

The V call is TRBV10-3, the J call TRBJ1-2, with D tentatively TRBD1 (5 bases). CDR3 length: 14 amino acids. Trimming left V 3 bases short and J 7 bases short, with 15 bases between. Per germline, CDR1 ENHRY and CDR2 SYGVKD. The CDR3 DNA is TGTGCCATCAGTGACCGGCAGGGCCCCGGTGGCTACACCTTC. This encodes CAISDRQGPGGYTF.

V usage is TRBV7-2 and J usage is TRBJ2-1; 8 nucleotides agree with TRBD1. V lost 1 base to trimming and J lost 4 bases; unmatched junction nucleotides: 3. The germline gives CDR1 SGHTA, CDR2 FQGNSA. CDR3 size: 15 residues. CDR3 nucleotide sequence: TGTGCCAGCAGCTTAGGCAGGGGGCAGTACAATGAGCAGTTCTTC. Amino acids: CASSLGRGQYNEQFF.

The V gene is TRBV28, the J gene TRBJ1-4; D remains unclear. Germline lookup yields CDR1 MDHEN and CDR2 SYDVKM. The CDR3 consists of 16 residues. Deletions cut 6 bases from V and 3 bases from J, with 17 bases between. CDR3 DNA: TGTGCCAGCAGCCTCCCCCTTCCCGGGGCTAATGAAAAACTGTTTTTT. It encodes CASSLPLPGANEKLFF.

This clonotype has ten or more counts. V usage is TRBV5-1 and J usage is TRBJ1-1; D call uncertain. The CDR3 contains 14 residues. Germline V gene data show CDR1 as SGHRS and CDR2 as YFSETQ. Trimming pared 4 bases from V and 0 bases from J, leaving 10 bases between. The CDR3 reads CASSASLMNTEAFF. In DNA, the CDR3 is TGCGCCAGCAGCGCGTCCCTTATGAACACTGAAGCTTTCTTT.

A few counts support this clonotype. The chain recombines TRBV21-1 with TRBJ1-2; TRBD1, the table's D call, lacks a check against the DNA. TRBV21-1 is termed a pseudogene. This CDR3 spans 11 amino acids. The DNA of the CDR3 is TGTGCCATCCCGGAGGGCTATGGCTACACCTTC. Amino acid sequence: CAIPEGYGYTF.

This clonotype appeared a few times. This chain joins TRBV20-1 and TRBJ2-1; 10 nucleotides agree with TRBD1. V trimming: 0 bases; J trimming: 6 bases; junction bases outside the gene matches: 8. The CDR3 is 16 residues long. Germline CDR1 is DFQATT and CDR2 is SNEGSKA (reference sequence). The CDR3 is CSARERGTGVTNEQFF. The CDR3, as DNA: TGCAGTGCTAGAGAAAGGGGGACAGGGGTAACCAATGAGCAGTTCTTC.

The chain uses TRBV12-3 or TRBV12-4 and TRBJ1-1; 8 bases match TRBD1. Trimming at V came to 4 bases and at J to 6 bases, leaving 10 bases not matched to a gene. The CDR3 totals 15 residues. The CDR3 DNA reads as TGTGCCAGCAGTTCCCGGACAGGGACGAAGGCTGAAGCTTTCTTT. It specifies CASSSRTGTKAEAFF.

The gene calls are TRBV7-9 and TRBJ1-2; a weak D match, TRBD1 (5 bases). V shed 5 bases and J shed 6 bases, with 16 bases lying between them. This CDR3 comprises 14 residues. The germline V gene has CDR1 SEHNR and CDR2 FQNEAQ (reference sequence). The CDR3 DNA follows: TGTGCCAGCAGCCCTGGGACCACCTGGGATGGCTACACCTTC. It codes for CASSPGTTWDGYTF. Full variable domain (remainder filled in from reference TRBV7-9 and TRBJ1-2): DTGVSQNPRHKITKRGQNVTFRCDPISEHNRLYWYRQTLGQGPEFLTYFQNEAQLEKSRLLSDRFSAERPKGSFSTLEIQRTEQGDSAMYLCASSPGTTWDGYTFGSGTRLTVV.

This clonotype was observed a few times. This chain joins TRBV6-5 and TRBJ2-7; D might be TRBD1 (6 bases). Looked up from germline, CDR1 is MNHEY and CDR2 is SVGAGI. The CDR3 has 15 amino acids. With 2 bases removed from V and 2 bases from J, the gap between germline ends came to 13 bases. The CDR3 sequence is CASSYGRGVTYEQYF. CDR3 nucleotides: TGTGCCAGCAGTTACGGCAGGGGAGTAACCTACGAGCAGTACTTC.

This clonotype was seen repeatedly, ten times or more. The gene calls are TRBV4-1 and TRBJ2-2, with 9 bases aligning to TRBD2. The V segment lost 5 bases and the J segment 6 bases; nucleotides outside the gene matches: 7. Per germline, CDR1 MGHRA and CDR2 YSYEKL. The CDR3 has 15 residues. The CDR3 loop reads CASSRSGRSSGELFF. The CDR3 DNA reads as TGCGCCAGCAGCAGAAGCGGGAGGAGTTCCGGGGAGCTGTTTTTT.

CDR3 amino acids: CASSNGQGAWETQYF. CDR3 nucleotides: TGTGCCAGCAGCAACGGACAGGGGGCCTGGGAGACCCAGTACTTC. The V call is TRBV5-4, the J call TRBJ2-5, with 11 bases matching TRBD1. The CDR3 spans 15 residues. V gave up 4 bases and J gave up 5 bases; unmatched junction bases: 7. Germline V gene sequence: CDR1 SGHNT, CDR2 YYREEE (reference sequence).

J is TRBJ2-2 and V is TRBV19; the D is unclear. The germline V and J ends were trimmed by 6 bases and 5 bases, with 10 bases remaining between them. Germline assignment: CDR1 LNHDA and CDR2 SQIVND (reference sequence). The CDR3 totals 13 residues. Written as DNA, the CDR3 is TGTGCCAGTAGCGCAACGTGGACCGGGGAGCTGTTTTTT. Protein product: CASSATWTGELFF.

This clonotype was seen at least ten times. The chain employs TRBV12-3 or TRBV12-4 and TRBJ1-2; D not certain. The V end lost 6 bases, the J end lost 2 bases, and 13 bases lay between the germline ends. The CDR3 is 14 residues long. The CDR3: CASRVGRANYGYTF. The DNA for the CDR3 is TGTGCCAGCAGGGTGGGCAGAGCCAACTATGGCTACACCTTC.

J is TRBJ2-4 and V is TRBV20-1, with 10 bases that match TRBD2. This CDR3 is 14 amino acids long. CDR1 is DFQATT, CDR2 SNEGSKA, per germline (reference sequence). Trimming at V came to 6 bases and at J to 0 bases, leaving 2 bases not matched to a gene. The CDR3 loop reads CSATSGLAKNIQYF. The CDR3 bases are TGCAGTGCGACTAGCGGGCTAGCCAAAAACATTCAGTACTTC.

A few counts support this clonotype. CDR3 amino acids: CASSPQRAEDTQYF. CDR3 in DNA: TGTGCCAGCAGCCCCCAAAGGGCAGAGGATACGCAGTATTTT. V and J are TRBV7-9 and TRBJ2-3; D ambiguous. CDR1 and CDR2 from the germline V gene are SEHNR and FQNEAQ (reference sequence). Trimming cost V 5 bases and J 6 bases, with 15 bases left between them. This CDR3 is 14 amino acids long.

V usage is TRBV12-3 or TRBV12-4 and J usage is TRBJ2-2; D is unclear. The V and J ends lost 0 bases and 5 bases respectively, with 4 bases between them. The CDR3 is 13 residues long. The CDR3 DNA reads as TGTGCCAGCAGTTTAGCCTGGACCGGGGAGCTGTTTTTT. Translated: CASSLAWTGELFF.

This chain joins TRBV5-1 and TRBJ2-2, with D perhaps matching TRBD2 (5 bases). The germline V gene has CDR1 SGHRS and CDR2 YFSETQ. The CDR3 runs to 15 residues. Deletions cut 3 bases from V and 7 bases from J, with 16 bases between. The CDR3 region is CASSSIADAGGELFF. For the CDR3, the DNA is TGCGCCAGCAGCTCAATTGCTGACGCGGGCGGGGAGCTGTTTTTT.

This clonotype was observed a handful of times. The chain couples TRBV6-1 to TRBJ1-1, with D hard to call. CDR3 length: 14 amino acids. Trimming shortened V by 8 bases and J by 3 bases, and 16 bases separated the two germline ends. Germline lookup yields CDR1 MNHNS and CDR2 SASEGT. The CDR3 spells CASLQVKVDTEAFF. The CDR3 nucleotides read TGTGCCAGCCTTCAGGTGAAGGTGGACACTGAAGCTTTCTTT.

This clonotype was counted between two and nine times. The chain combines TRBV5-6 with TRBJ2-3, with 9 bases aligning to TRBD2. The V segment lost 3 bases and the J segment 3 bases; nucleotides outside the gene matches: 8. CDR3 length: 16 amino acids. The germline gives CDR1 SGHDT, CDR2 YYEEEE. CDR3 region: CASSWSPSGNTDTQYF. In DNA form, the CDR3 reads TGTGCCAGCAGCTGGAGCCCTAGCGGGAATACAGATACGCAGTATTTT. Variable domain in full (rest from reference TRBV5-6 and TRBJ2-3): DAGVTQSPTHLIKTRGQQVTLRCSPKSGHDTVSWYQQALGQGPQFIFQYYEEEERQRGNFPDRFSGHQFPNYSSELNVNALLLGDSALYLCASSWSPSGNTDTQYFGPGTRLTVL.